This T cell receptor beta chain was recorded in a study of cytomegalovirus exposure and HLA in healthy donors. Study observations and caveats: The majority of CMV-associated TCR beta chains were reported as apparently HLA-restricted in a later analysis.

The PCR employed 60 Vbeta primers together with 13 Jbeta primers. TCRdb keeps only in-frame clones here, not all; method: immunoSEQ multiplex PCR. The sample's table shows around 100,000 clones. CDR3 length: 14 residues. V shed 7 bases and J 4 bases; nucleotides not matched to a gene: 5. Looked up from germline, CDR1 is MNHEY and CDR2 is SMNVEV (reference sequence). As for this clone: The target antigen is unknown.

The sample consisted of PBMCs. This sequence originates from a man in his thirties or forties in good health and CMV-seronegative. The J gene is TRBJ2-2, the V gene TRBV27, with TRBD1 matching 8 bases. DNA for the CDR3: TGTGCCAGCAATAAGGACAGGGCCACCGGGGAGCTGTTTTTT. This sequence encodes CASNKDRATGELFF.